This TCR beta chain was profiled in a study of identical twins. Study-level points and caveats: Models underestimated TCR alpha sharing (out-of-frame) in monozygotic twins. Not following the same donors, the study drew its conclusions from cross-sectional statistical analysis.

This CDR3 spans 12 amino acids. CDR1 and CDR2 from the germline V gene are ENHRY and SYGVKD. V gave up 9 bases and J gave up 6 bases; unmatched junction bases: 3. Healthy Caucasian individuals made up all the donors. TCRdb re-called the 5' RACE reads through MiXCR, storing one row per CDR3 protein. The table has roughly 540,000 distinct CDR3 sequences, 20% to 25% seen once. In regard to this clonotype: Antigen: not known.

These same data were also listed under a study on T cells expressing NK-cell markers.

The material sequenced was CD4+ T cells sorted from blood. The rearrangement links TRBV10-3 to TRBJ2-1, with 9 bases identical to TRBD2. The TCR originated in a woman younger than 35 in good health. DNA of the CDR3: TGTGCCATGGGACTAGCCGGCAATGAGCAGTTCTTC. Translation gives CAMGLAGNEQFF.